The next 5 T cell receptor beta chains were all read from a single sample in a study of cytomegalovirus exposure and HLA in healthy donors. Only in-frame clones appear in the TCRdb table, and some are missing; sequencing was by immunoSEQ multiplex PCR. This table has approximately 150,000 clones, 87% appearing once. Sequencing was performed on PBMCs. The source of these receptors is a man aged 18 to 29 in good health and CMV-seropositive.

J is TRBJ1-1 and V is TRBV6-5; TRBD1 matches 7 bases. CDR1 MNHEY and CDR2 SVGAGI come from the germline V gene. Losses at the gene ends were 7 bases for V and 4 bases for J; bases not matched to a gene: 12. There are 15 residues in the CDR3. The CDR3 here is CASKKGTVGTTEAFF. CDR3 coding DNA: TGTGCCAGCAAGAAAGGGACAGTTGGAACCACTGAAGCTTTCTTT.

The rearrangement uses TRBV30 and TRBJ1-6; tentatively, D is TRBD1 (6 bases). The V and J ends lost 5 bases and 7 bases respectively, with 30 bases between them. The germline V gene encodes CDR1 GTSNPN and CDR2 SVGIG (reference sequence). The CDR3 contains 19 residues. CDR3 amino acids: CAWENDRTMGHGRNSPLHF. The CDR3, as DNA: TGTGCCTGGGAAAACGACAGAACGATGGGACATGGACGGAATTCACCCCTCCACTTT.

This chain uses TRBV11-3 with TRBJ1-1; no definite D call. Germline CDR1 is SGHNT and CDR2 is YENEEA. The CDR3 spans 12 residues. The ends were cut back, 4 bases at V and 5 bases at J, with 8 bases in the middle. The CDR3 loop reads CASSSGGTEAFF. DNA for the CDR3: TGTGCCAGCAGCTCAGGAGGGACTGAAGCTTTCTTT.

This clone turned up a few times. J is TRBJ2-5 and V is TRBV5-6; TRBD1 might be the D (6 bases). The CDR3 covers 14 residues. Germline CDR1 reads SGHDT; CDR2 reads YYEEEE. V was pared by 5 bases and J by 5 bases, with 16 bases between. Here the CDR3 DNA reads TGTGCCAGCAGTTCTCTCCAGGGGTACGAGACCCAGTACTTC. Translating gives CASSSLQGYETQYF.

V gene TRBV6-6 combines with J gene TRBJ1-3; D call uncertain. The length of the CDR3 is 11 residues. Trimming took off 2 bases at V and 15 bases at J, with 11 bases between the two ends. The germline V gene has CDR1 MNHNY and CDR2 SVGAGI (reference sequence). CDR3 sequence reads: CASSYGEGRYF. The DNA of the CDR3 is TGTGCCAGCAGTTACGGTGAGGGCCGATATTTT.